The rows below give T cell receptor beta chains drawn from one sample of a study of identical twins' blood T cells. TCRdb reanalysed the 5' RACE reads using MiXCR and keeps one entry per CDR3 protein. The table records around 380,000 distinct CDR3 sequences, roughly 27% of them present only once. The specimen was PBMCs. The receptors shown here come from a woman aged 18-49 years in good health. Each CDR3 is given with its conserved first and last residue. Each record gives: clone size, J gene, D gene, V gene, CDR3 protein, CDR3 DNA. A D gene is named only where the DNA matches it firmly. Size tells how often a clone was seen (once, few, many) or the class of an expanded clone, and some rows leave it out.

clone size: .; J gene: TRBJ2-3; D gene: .; V gene: TRBV5-6; CDR3 protein: CANKTPGTDTQYF; CDR3 DNA: TGTGCCAACAAGACTCCGGGGACGGATACGCAGTATTTT
clone size: few; J gene: TRBJ2-5; D gene: .; V gene: TRBV11-2; CDR3 protein: CASSPLGQWLKESQYF; CDR3 DNA: TGTGCCAGCAGCCCCCTAGGGCAGTGGTTGAAAGAGAGCCAGTACTTC
clone size: .; J gene: TRBJ2-1; D gene: TRBD2; V gene: TRBV20-1; CDR3 protein: CSARDPSGAGDEQFF; CDR3 DNA: TGCAGTGCTAGAGATCCTAGCGGGGCCGGGGATGAGCAGTTCTTC
clone size: many; J gene: TRBJ1-4; D gene: TRBD1; V gene: TRBV20-1; CDR3 protein: CSANRGRNEKLFF; CDR3 DNA: TGCAGTGCTAACAGGGGGCGAAATGAAAAACTGTTTTTT
clone size: .; J gene: TRBJ2-1; D gene: TRBD2; V gene: TRBV20-1; CDR3 protein: CSARDVTGGLYNEQFF; CDR3 DNA: TGCAGTGCTAGAGATGTAACGGGAGGCCTCTACAATGAGCAGTTCTTC
clone size: once; J gene: TRBJ2-3; D gene: TRBD1; V gene: TRBV2; CDR3 protein: CASSGSGTGDILRSPTDTQYF; CDR3 DNA: TGTGCCAGCAGTGGTTCCGGGACAGGGGATATCCTCCGGAGCCCCACAGATACGCAGTATTTT
clone size: .; J gene: TRBJ2-5; D gene: .; V gene: TRBV20-1; CDR3 protein: CSARALGGTQYF; CDR3 DNA: TGCAGTGCTAGAGCGCTAGGAGGGACCCAGTACTTC
clone size: few; J gene: TRBJ2-1; D gene: .; V gene: TRBV12-3/TRBV12-4; CDR3 protein: CASSPEGTINEQFF; CDR3 DNA: TGTGCCAGCAGCCCCGAGGGGACCATCAATGAGCAGTTCTTC
clone size: .; J gene: TRBJ1-5; D gene: .; V gene: TRBV4-1; CDR3 protein: CASSLSFGANNQPQHF; CDR3 DNA: TGCGCCAGCAGCCTCTCTTTCGGGGCCAACAATCAGCCCCAGCATTTT
clone size: .; J gene: TRBJ2-3; D gene: TRBD2; V gene: TRBV20-1; CDR3 protein: CSARHGSRGDAQYF; CDR3 DNA: TGCAGTGCCCGCCATGGAAGCCGGGGGGATGCGCAGTATTTT
clone size: few; J gene: TRBJ2-4; D gene: TRBD1; V gene: TRBV6-2/TRBV6-3; CDR3 protein: CASRDRVRNIQYF; CDR3 DNA: TGTGCCAGCAGAGACAGGGTCCGAAACATTCAGTACTTC
clone size: few; J gene: TRBJ2-2; D gene: TRBD1; V gene: TRBV20-1; CDR3 protein: CSAETGIGDGELFF; CDR3 DNA: TGCAGTGCAGAGACAGGGATCGGGGACGGGGAGCTGTTTTTT
clone size: few; J gene: TRBJ2-2; D gene: .; V gene: TRBV29-1; CDR3 protein: CSYRGGGELFF; CDR3 DNA: TGCAGCTATAGAGGAGGCGGGGAGCTGTTTTTT
clone size: many; J gene: TRBJ1-5; D gene: .; V gene: TRBV19; CDR3 protein: CASRRGRDSNQPQHF; CDR3 DNA: TGTGCCAGTAGGCGGGGGCGAGATAGCAATCAGCCCCAGCATTTT
clone size: many; J gene: TRBJ1-2; D gene: .; V gene: TRBV6-2/TRBV6-3; CDR3 protein: CASSRLNYGYTF; CDR3 DNA: TGTGCCAGCAGTCGACTTAACTATGGCTACACCTTC
clone size: .; J gene: TRBJ1-1; D gene: .; V gene: TRBV7-8; CDR3 protein: CASSPPYSQGNTEAFF; CDR3 DNA: TGTGCCAGCAGCCCACCCTACTCTCAGGGAAACACTGAAGCTTTCTTT
clone size: .; J gene: TRBJ1-4; D gene: .; V gene: TRBV5-1; CDR3 protein: CASSPTGSGEKLFF; CDR3 DNA: TGCGCCAGCAGCCCAACAGGGTCGGGCGAAAAACTGTTTTTT
clone size: .; J gene: TRBJ2-3; D gene: .; V gene: TRBV29-1; CDR3 protein: CSVKGLPGLDTDTQYF; CDR3 DNA: TGCAGCGTTAAAGGCCTTCCAGGGTTGGATACAGATACGCAGTATTTT
clone size: many; J gene: TRBJ1-1; D gene: .; V gene: TRBV13; CDR3 protein: CASSRGRGEAFF; CDR3 DNA: TGTGCCAGCAGCCGCGGGAGGGGAGAAGCTTTCTTT
clone size: .; J gene: TRBJ1-1; D gene: .; V gene: TRBV29-1; CDR3 protein: CSVPITWGQGTEAFF; CDR3 DNA: TGCAGCGTCCCCATTACGTGGGGGCAGGGCACTGAAGCTTTCTTT
clone size: .; J gene: TRBJ2-3; D gene: .; V gene: TRBV20-1; CDR3 protein: CSAREDLETDTQYF; CDR3 DNA: TGCAGTGCCCGCGAGGATCTCGAGACAGATACGCAGTATTTT
clone size: few; J gene: TRBJ1-5; D gene: .; V gene: TRBV20-1; CDR3 protein: CSARVQGYQPQHF; CDR3 DNA: TGCAGTGCTAGAGTTCAGGGATATCAGCCCCAGCATTTT
clone size: few; J gene: TRBJ1-1; D gene: .; V gene: TRBV3-1; CDR3 protein: CASSRQNGANTEAFF; CDR3 DNA: TGTGCCAGCAGTCGACAGAATGGGGCGAACACTGAAGCTTTCTTT
clone size: many; J gene: TRBJ1-2; D gene: TRBD1; V gene: TRBV29-1; CDR3 protein: CSVPDRESGYTF; CDR3 DNA: TGCAGCGTTCCGGACAGGGAATCTGGCTACACCTTC
clone size: few; J gene: TRBJ2-7; D gene: .; V gene: TRBV9; CDR3 protein: CASGFQGEQYF; CDR3 DNA: TGTGCAAGCGGGTTCCAAGGCGAGCAGTACTTC
clone size: few; J gene: TRBJ2-3; D gene: .; V gene: TRBV11-2; CDR3 protein: CASSGGPDTQYF; CDR3 DNA: TGTGCCAGCAGCGGAGGGCCAGATACGCAGTATTTT
clone size: few; J gene: TRBJ2-7; D gene: .; V gene: TRBV5-1; CDR3 protein: CASRTASGRSYEQYF; CDR3 DNA: TGCGCCAGCAGAACCGCAAGCGGTAGATCCTACGAGCAGTACTTC
clone size: few; J gene: TRBJ1-3; D gene: TRBD1; V gene: TRBV7-2; CDR3 protein: CASSFLDRGGNTIYF; CDR3 DNA: TGTGCCAGCAGCTTCCTCGACAGGGGAGGAAACACCATATATTTT
clone size: .; J gene: TRBJ2-5; D gene: TRBD2; V gene: TRBV20-1; CDR3 protein: CSAAGTSGAETQYF; CDR3 DNA: TGCAGTGCTGCCGGGACTAGCGGGGCAGAGACCCAGTACTTC
clone size: .; J gene: TRBJ1-6; D gene: TRBD1; V gene: TRBV4-3; CDR3 protein: CASSQDRGTGMNNSPLHF; CDR3 DNA: TGCGCCAGCAGCCAAGATCGAGGGACAGGGATGAATAATTCACCCCTCCACTTT
clone size: .; J gene: TRBJ2-1; D gene: .; V gene: TRBV29-1; CDR3 protein: CSVGREGSYNEQFF; CDR3 DNA: TGCAGCGTTGGGCGCGAGGGCTCCTACAATGAGCAGTTCTTC
clone size: .; J gene: TRBJ2-5; D gene: .; V gene: TRBV2; CDR3 protein: CASNSRETQYF; CDR3 DNA: TGTGCCAGCAACTCTCGAGAGACCCAGTACTTC
clone size: few; J gene: TRBJ2-1; D gene: .; V gene: TRBV2; CDR3 protein: CASSEMGVYNEQFF; CDR3 DNA: TGTGCCAGCAGTGAAATGGGAGTGTACAATGAGCAGTTCTTC
clone size: .; J gene: TRBJ2-1; D gene: .; V gene: TRBV6-5; CDR3 protein: CASHSGWSYNEQFF; CDR3 DNA: TGTGCCAGCCACAGCGGGTGGTCCTACAATGAGCAGTTCTTC
clone size: once; J gene: TRBJ2-3; D gene: .; V gene: TRBV19; CDR3 protein: CAYSGLRTDTQYF; CDR3 DNA: TGTGCCTATTCTGGCCTTCGCACAGATACGCAGTATTTT
clone size: .; J gene: TRBJ1-1; D gene: .; V gene: TRBV27; CDR3 protein: CASSFDLGGTEAFF; CDR3 DNA: TGTGCCAGCAGTTTTGACCTAGGGGGCACTGAAGCTTTCTTT
clone size: many; J gene: TRBJ1-3; D gene: TRBD1; V gene: TRBV5-1; CDR3 protein: CASSTGGSGNTIYF; CDR3 DNA: TGCGCCAGCAGTACAGGGGGCTCTGGAAACACCATATATTTT
clone size: .; J gene: TRBJ1-2; D gene: .; V gene: TRBV13; CDR3 protein: CASSPRLGDYTF; CDR3 DNA: TGTGCCAGCAGCCCCCGTTTGGGGGACTACACCTTC
clone size: many; J gene: TRBJ2-3; D gene: TRBD2; V gene: TRBV20-1; CDR3 protein: CSARDLRGSVDTQYF; CDR3 DNA: TGCAGTGCTAGAGATCTTCGCGGGAGCGTAGATACGCAGTATTTT
clone size: few; J gene: TRBJ2-3; D gene: .; V gene: TRBV20-1; CDR3 protein: CSARELRSDTQYF; CDR3 DNA: TGCAGTGCTAGAGAACTGCGCTCAGATACGCAGTATTTT
clone size: few; J gene: TRBJ1-1; D gene: .; V gene: TRBV5-1; CDR3 protein: CASSLGAGVEAFF; CDR3 DNA: TGCGCCAGCAGCTTGGGGGCAGGGGTTGAAGCTTTCTTT
clone size: few; J gene: TRBJ2-1; D gene: .; V gene: TRBV5-1; CDR3 protein: CASSLEQPDNEQFF; CDR3 DNA: TGCGCCAGCAGCTTGGAACAGCCAGACAATGAGCAGTTCTTC
clone size: many; J gene: TRBJ2-1; D gene: TRBD2; V gene: TRBV29-1; CDR3 protein: CSVGLADYNEQFF; CDR3 DNA: TGCAGCGTTGGTCTAGCGGATTACAATGAGCAGTTCTTC
clone size: few; J gene: TRBJ2-7; D gene: .; V gene: TRBV29-1; CDR3 protein: CSVVVGYKDYEQYF; CDR3 DNA: TGCAGCGTTGTTGTTGGTTACAAAGACTACGAGCAGTACTTC
clone size: many; J gene: TRBJ2-5; D gene: TRBD2; V gene: TRBV9; CDR3 protein: CASAQAGALQETQYF; CDR3 DNA: TGTGCCAGCGCGCAAGCGGGGGCCCTCCAAGAGACCCAGTACTTC
clone size: few; J gene: TRBJ1-1; D gene: TRBD1; V gene: TRBV2; CDR3 protein: CASSANRGTEAFF; CDR3 DNA: TGTGCCAGCAGTGCTAACAGGGGAACTGAAGCTTTCTTT
clone size: many; J gene: TRBJ1-1; D gene: .; V gene: TRBV5-1; CDR3 protein: CASSAGGTSNTEAFF; CDR3 DNA: TGCGCCAGCAGCGCGGGGGGAACCTCGAACACTGAAGCTTTCTTT
clone size: .; J gene: TRBJ1-4; D gene: .; V gene: TRBV14; CDR3 protein: CASSQDPGPEKLFF; CDR3 DNA: TGTGCCAGCAGCCAAGATCCAGGGCCTGAAAAACTGTTTTTT
clone size: many; J gene: TRBJ1-4; D gene: .; V gene: TRBV3-1; CDR3 protein: CASSQGRQMNEKLFF; CDR3 DNA: TGTGCCAGCAGCCAAGGCCGACAGATGAATGAAAAACTGTTTTTT
clone size: .; J gene: TRBJ1-4; D gene: TRBD1; V gene: TRBV5-1; CDR3 protein: CASSRGQGVGEKLFF; CDR3 DNA: TGCGCCAGCAGCAGAGGACAGGGGGTTGGTGAAAAACTGTTTTTT
clone size: .; J gene: TRBJ2-3; D gene: .; V gene: TRBV5-1; CDR3 protein: CASSLVPTPSTDTQYF; CDR3 DNA: TGCGCCAGCAGCTTGGTCCCTACCCCAAGCACAGATACGCAGTATTTT
clone size: .; J gene: TRBJ1-1; D gene: .; V gene: TRBV18; CDR3 protein: CASSKTPNTEAFF; CDR3 DNA: TGTGCCAGCTCCAAGACACCGAACACTGAAGCTTTCTTT